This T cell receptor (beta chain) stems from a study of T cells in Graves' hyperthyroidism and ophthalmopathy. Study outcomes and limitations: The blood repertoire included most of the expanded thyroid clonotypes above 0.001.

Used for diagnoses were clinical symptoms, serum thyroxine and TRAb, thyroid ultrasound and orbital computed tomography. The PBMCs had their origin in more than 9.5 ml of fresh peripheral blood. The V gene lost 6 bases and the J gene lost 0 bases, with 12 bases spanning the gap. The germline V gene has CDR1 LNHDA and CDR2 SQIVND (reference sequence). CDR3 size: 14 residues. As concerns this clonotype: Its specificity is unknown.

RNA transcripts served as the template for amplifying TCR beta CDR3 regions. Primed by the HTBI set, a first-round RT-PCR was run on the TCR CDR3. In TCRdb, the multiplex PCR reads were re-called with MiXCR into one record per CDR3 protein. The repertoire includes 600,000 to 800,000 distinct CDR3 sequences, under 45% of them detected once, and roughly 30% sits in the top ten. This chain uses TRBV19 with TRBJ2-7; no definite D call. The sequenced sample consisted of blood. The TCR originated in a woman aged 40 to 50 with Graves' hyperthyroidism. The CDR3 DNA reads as TGTGCCAGTAGCACTCAGTCGAGCTCCTACGAGCAGTACTTC. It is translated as CASSTQSSSYEQYF.